This T cell receptor (beta chain) is drawn from a study of regulatory T cells in long-lasting Graves disease. Overall study findings and caveats: Clonotypes that were public and shared totalled fewer than 3,500 in persistent patients versus 900 to 1,000 in new patients. TRBV28, TRBJ1-2 and TRBJ2-5 were favored in persistent disease.

Assembly of TCR beta libraries relied on iRepertoire HTBI primers together with Arm-PCR of CDR3 regions. TCRdb re-called the multiplex PCR reads with MiXCR, one entry per CDR3 protein. The sample records around 480,000 distinct CDR3 sequences, 15% to 20% being singletons. CDR3 length equals 16 residues. Germline loops: CDR1 SGDLS, CDR2 YYNGEE. V lost 2 bases, J lost 7 bases, and 19 bases lay in between. As for time point: newly diagnosed GD, antithyroid drugs for less than 3 months. PBMC RNA was the source of the TCR library. This clonotype was detected only a few times. The antigen remains unidentified. The sample was also linked to a second study, of T cells in Graves' hyperthyroidism and ophthalmopathy.

This sequence was found in a man aged 35 to 55 with Graves disease. The sequenced sample was peripheral blood mononuclear cells (PBMCs), obtained at new diagnosis, from a patient treated with antithyroid drugs. The chain couples TRBV9 to TRBJ2-4; D gene unclear. The CDR3 DNA follows: TGTGCCAGCAGCGTGGAGTCATCCGGATTGAATAACATTCAGTACTTC. Amino acid sequence: CASSVESSGLNNIQYF.